The 18 T cell receptor beta chains below were found in one sample sequenced in a study of shared clonotypes between healthy human individuals. Only CD45RO-negative cells positively selected for CCR7 counted as naive CD8 cells, so terminally differentiated effector memory CD45RA+ cells were excluded. Sequenced by immunoSEQ multiplex PCR; TCRdb stores in-frame clones only, minus some. The profile shows a few hundred thousand clones, nearly 97% of them singletons. The sample taken for sequencing was naive CD8+ T cells sorted from blood. These TCRs come from a woman aged 30 to 39 in good health.

The chain couples TRBV19 to TRBJ1-5; no definite D call. From germline, CDR1 is LNHDA and CDR2 SQIVND (reference sequence). This CDR3 is built from 13 residues. The V and J ends lost 7 bases and 2 bases respectively, with 9 bases between them. The CDR3 DNA sequence: TGTGCCAGTACCCAACCGGGCAATCAGCCCCAGCATTTT. Its translation: CASTQPGNQPQHF.

This chain joins TRBV5-8 and TRBJ2-2; 9 nucleotides match TRBD2. This CDR3 has 17 amino acids. The V gene's germline CDR1 is SGHTS and CDR2 YDEGEE. The trim removed 4 bases at V and 4 bases at J, leaving 11 bases unmatched. CDR3 sequence reads: CASSPPGGRAFTGELFF. CDR3 nucleotide sequence: TGTGCCAGCAGCCCTCCGGGCGGGAGGGCTTTCACCGGGGAGCTGTTTTTT.

This rearrangement joins TRBV5-4 to TRBJ2-7; TRBD1 aligns across 7 bases. V trimming: 4 bases; J trimming: 3 bases; junction bases outside the gene matches: 7. Germline CDR1 SGHNT, CDR2 YYREEE (reference sequence). The CDR3 has 14 amino acids. CDR3 residues: CASSHRDRVYEQYF. CDR3 DNA: TGTGCCAGCAGCCACCGGGACAGAGTCTACGAGCAGTACTTC.

Details on this clone: The same CDR3 is also encoded by other DNA sequences in this sample. The chain employs TRBV9 and TRBJ2-7; D gene unclear. CDR1 and CDR2 from the germline V gene are SGDLS and YYNGEE. The germline V and J ends were trimmed by 2 bases and 2 bases, with 8 bases remaining between them. CDR3 length: 13 amino acids. CDR3 DNA sequence: TGTGCCAGCAGCGTTGACGGCACCTACGAGCAGTACTTC. Translated: CASSVDGTYEQYF. Filled out from reference TRBV9 and TRBJ2-7, the complete variable domain reads DSGVTQTPKHLITATGQRVTLRCSPRSGDLSVYWYQQSLDQGLQFLIQYYNGEERAKGNILERFSAQQFPDLHSELNLSSLELGDSALYFCASSVDGTYEQYFGPGTRLTVT.

This chain links TRBV11-2 with TRBJ2-1, with D maybe TRBD2 (6 bases). Germline lookup yields CDR1 SGHAT and CDR2 FQNNGV. With 7 bases removed from V and 0 bases from J, the gap between germline ends came to 13 bases. CDR3 length equals 15 residues. The CDR3 nucleotides are TGTGCCAGCATACTAGCCGGAAGCTCCTACAATGAGCAGTTCTTC. Its protein product is CASILAGSSYNEQFF.

The chain uses TRBV28 and TRBJ2-1; 8 nucleotides align to TRBD1. The CDR3 contains 14 residues. Germline V lookup: CDR1 MDHEN, CDR2 SYDVKM. Trimming removed 6 bases from V and 2 bases from J; junction bases left unmatched: 3. CDR3 coding DNA: TGTGCCAGCAGGAACAGGGGGGCCTACAATGAGCAGTTCTTC. Protein product: CASRNRGAYNEQFF. Drawing the rest from reference TRBV28 and TRBJ2-1, the complete variable domain is DVKVTQSSRYLVKRTGEKVFLECVQDMDHENMFWYRQDPGLGLRLIYFSYDVKMKEKGDIPEGYSVSREKKERFSLILESASTNQTSMYLCASRNRGAYNEQFFGPGTRLTVL.

This rearrangement joins TRBV7-9 to TRBJ2-1; 12 bases line up with TRBD2. The CDR3 runs 18 residues. Looked up from germline, CDR1 is SEHNR and CDR2 is FQNEAQ (reference sequence). With V trimmed by 6 bases and J by 1 base, 10 bases remained unmatched. The DNA for the CDR3 is TGTGCCAGCAGTTCTCTAGCGGGAGGGCCGAGGTCCTACAATGAGCAGTTCTTC. Encoded protein: CASSSLAGGPRSYNEQFF.

This chain links TRBV11-2 with TRBJ1-5; tentatively, D is TRBD1 (5 bases). CDR3 length: 14 residues. The V and J ends lost 5 bases and 5 bases respectively, with 13 bases between them. Germline V gives CDR1 SGHAT, CDR2 FQNNGV. CDR3 loop: CASSLGTGDQPQHF. The CDR3 DNA reads TGTGCCAGCAGCCTTGGGACGGGAGATCAGCCCCAGCATTTT.

The gene calls are TRBV2 and TRBJ2-5; 16 bases align to TRBD2. This CDR3 has 20 residues. The germline CDR1 and CDR2 sequences are SNHLY and FYNNEI. Unmatched junction bases numbered 12, after V lost 3 bases and J lost 2 bases. This CDR3 is CASSEIGTSGRAWIQETQYF. DNA for the CDR3: TGTGCCAGCAGTGAGATCGGGACTAGCGGGAGGGCCTGGATTCAAGAGACCCAGTACTTC.

The V gene is TRBV30, the J gene TRBJ1-6; TRBD1 aligns across 8 bases. The J segment lost 8 bases and the V segment lost 0 bases, leaving 3 bases of the junction unmatched. Germline-derived CDR1 and CDR2 are GTSNPN and SVGIG (reference sequence). This CDR3 is built from 14 residues. CDR3 sequence: CAWSVGQGDSPLHF. DNA for the CDR3: TGTGCCTGGAGTGTTGGACAGGGAGATTCACCCCTCCACTTT.

The V call is TRBV28, the J call TRBJ2-7; 7 positions match TRBD1. Per the germline V gene, CDR1 is MDHEN and CDR2 is SYDVKM. The CDR3 sequence is 14 residues long. V dropped 8 bases and J dropped 1; count of bases not matched to a gene: 8. CDR3 nucleotides: TGTGCCAGCCTAAGGGACAGTTTATCCTACGAGCAGTACTTC. It yields the protein CASLRDSLSYEQYF.

The chain joins TRBV11-2 to TRBJ2-7; D call uncertain. The CDR3 sequence is 13 residues long. Germline CDR1 is SGHAT and CDR2 is FQNNGV. The ends were cut back, 3 bases at V and 0 bases at J, with 6 bases in the middle. CDR3 bases: TGTGCCAGCAGCTTCGTCAGCTCCTACGAGCAGTACTTC. This gives the protein CASSFVSSYEQYF.

The chain is built from TRBV4-1 and TRBJ1-2; perhaps TRBD1 as D (6 bases). The V gene lost 1 base and the J gene lost 7 bases, with 13 bases spanning the gap. CDR1 and CDR2 from the germline V gene are MGHRA and YSYEKL. The CDR3 has 14 amino acids. The CDR3 loop is CASSQATGIFGYTF. CDR3 coding DNA: TGCGCCAGCAGCCAAGCAACAGGGATATTTGGCTACACCTTC.

The gene calls are TRBV7-2 and TRBJ1-1; 7 bases line up with TRBD1. The CDR3 totals 16 residues. J gave up 0 bases and V 4 bases, and 8 bases lay outside the gene matches. In germline, CDR1 is SGHTA, CDR2 FQGNSA. CDR3 DNA: TGTGCCAGCAGCTCAGACAGGGAGGGAGTGAACACTGAAGCTTTCTTT. Translation gives CASSSDREGVNTEAFF.

The chain employs TRBV6-1 and TRBJ2-6; D remains ambiguous. Germline V CDR1 and CDR2: MNHNS, SASEGT. The CDR3 is 17 amino acids. V gave up 0 bases and J gave up 4 bases, with 13 bases separating them. The CDR3 spells CASSEAVGPSGANVLTF. The CDR3 bases are TGTGCCAGCAGTGAAGCAGTAGGACCCTCGGGGGCCAACGTCCTGACTTTC.

This clone was counted once. The chain recombines TRBV7-6 with TRBJ2-7, with a weak D call TRBD1 (5 bases). The CDR3 sequence is 15 residues long. V shed 2 bases and J shed 4 bases, with 15 bases lying between them. CDR1 and CDR2 (germline): SGHVS, FNYEAQ. CDR3 loop: CASSLNNGAVYEQYF. The CDR3 DNA reads TGTGCCAGCAGCTTAAATAATGGGGCAGTGTACGAGCAGTACTTC.

The rearrangement links TRBV9 to TRBJ2-5, with D hard to call. The CDR3 is 13 amino acids. Germline loops: CDR1 SGDLS, CDR2 YYNGEE. V was shortened by 3 bases and J by 2 bases, with 8 bases between the two germline ends. The chain's CDR3 is CASSDGSQETQYF. The CDR3 region has the DNA TGTGCCAGCAGCGATGGATCTCAAGAGACCCAGTACTTC.

This chain joins TRBV28 and TRBJ2-1; 12 bases fit TRBD2. Germline lookup yields CDR1 MDHEN and CDR2 SYDVKM. This CDR3 has 18 residues. V lost 5 bases and J lost 1; bases outside the gene matches: 9. The CDR3 bases are TGTGCCAGCAGTATCCGGACTAGCGGGACGAGGTCCTACAATGAGCAGTTCTTC. This encodes CASSIRTSGTRSYNEQFF.